This T cell receptor (beta chain) was profiled in a study of T cells in narcolepsy. In this sample, this clone turned up once. Antigen specificity is unknown. Study-level findings and limits: Autoreactive clonotypes reportedly recurred in blood of same and different patients, not controls.

The CDR3 runs to 14 residues. Germline values: CDR1 SGHTA, CDR2 FQGNSA. The V end lost 2 bases, the J end lost 5 bases, and 12 bases lay between the germline ends. Generated by immunoSEQ multiplex PCR, the TCRdb table keeps only in-frame clones and is missing some. The sample has some 35,000 clones; 82% are singletons. Input material: CD45RA- memory CD4+ T cells from PBMCs. The sequence was obtained from a human donor with narcolepsy. J is TRBJ2-5 and V is TRBV7-2, with D perhaps TRBD2 (5 bases). The CDR3 nucleotides read TGTGCCAGCAGCTTATCCGGGGTGGCGGAGACCCAGTACTTC. It translates to CASSLSGVAETQYF.